This T cell receptor beta chain was profiled in a study of cytomegalovirus exposure and HLA in healthy donors. General observations from the study: As immune exposure information, only CMV serostatus was available.

In regard to this clone: The antigen is undetermined.

V was shortened by 0 bases and J by 0 bases, with 7 bases between the two germline ends. Germline lookup yields CDR1 SGDLS and CDR2 YYNGEE. This CDR3 region has 15 residues. Use of 60 Vbeta and 13 Jbeta primers characterized the PCR. Sequencing was performed with immunoSEQ multiplex PCR; in TCRdb, only in-frame clones are kept and a portion is missing. Counted here are roughly 100,000 clones, approximately 87% occurring once; the ten biggest clones make up around 2.6%. The chain couples TRBV9 to TRBJ1-5; unclear D gene. The sample taken for sequencing was PBMCs. The receptor's source is a man aged 40-50 years in good health and CMV-seronegative. The CDR3 sequence is CASSVDGDSNQPQHF. The CDR3 DNA reads TGTGCCAGCAGCGTAGACGGTGATAGCAATCAGCCCCAGCATTTT. The full variable domain, in which reference TRBV9 and TRBJ1-5 provide the parts outside the CDR3, is DSGVTQTPKHLITATGQRVTLRCSPRSGDLSVYWYQQSLDQGLQFLIQYYNGEERAKGNILERFSAQQFPDLHSELNLSSLELGDSALYFCASSVDGDSNQPQHFGDGTRLSIL.